This TCR beta chain was observed in a study of OX40 agonist ivuxolimab in advanced cancers. Whole-study context: Hepatocellular carcinoma, melanoma, renal cell or head and neck cancer occurred in dose-escalation patients. Patients with prior anti-PD-1, anti-PD-L1 or anti-CTLA-4 therapy were eligible; 40% had some.

Germline CDR1 reads MRHNA; CDR2 reads SNTAGT. The CDR3 loop spans 11 amino acids. The ends lost 8 bases at V and 7 bases at J; junction bases unmatched: 3. This clone was recorded only once. The table came from immunoSEQ multiplex PCR; TCRdb's copy has only in-frame clones and leaves some out. The sample carries more than 9,500 clones, approximately 78% recorded once. The starting material was CD4+ or CD8+ T cells sorted from blood, obtained in a trial of the OX40 agonist ivuxolimab. The source is an adult with an advanced solid tumor such as melanoma, head and neck, liver or kidney cancer. The chain has TRBV6-4 and TRBJ1-1, with 8 bases aligning to TRBD1. The CDR3 here is CASQGQGEAFF. The CDR3 DNA is TGTGCCAGCCAAGGACAGGGTGAAGCTTTCTTT.